This paragraph reports one T cell receptor beta chain. In terms of age and location, participants ranged from roughly 18 to 90 years and lived in about two dozen US areas. In Cohort 3, a recovered donor had either two negative PCRs, clearance, or symptom resolution. The protocol was immunoSEQ multiplex PCR, while the TCRdb copy is restricted to in-frame clones and leaves out a portion. Of approximately 350,000 clones listed, 75% to 90% are singletons. This entry belongs to a study of blood T cell repertoires in COVID-19. Study overall: T cells, B-cell-depleted T cells, or PBMCs provided the cDNA or gDNA that served as material.

Sequenced input: PBMCs or T cells enriched from blood (not recorded which). The clonotype originates from a man aged 18 to 30 who had recovered from COVID-19.

Here the CDR3 reads CAWSGGQPYGYTF. In DNA form, the CDR3 reads TGTGCCTGGAGTGGAGGACAGCCCTATGGCTACACCTTC. The chain couples TRBV30 to TRBJ1-2; D possibly corresponds to TRBD1 (6 bases). CDR1 is GTSNPN, CDR2 SVGIG, per germline (reference sequence). Deletions cut 1 base from V and 4 bases from J, with 10 bases between. CDR3 size: 13 residues.